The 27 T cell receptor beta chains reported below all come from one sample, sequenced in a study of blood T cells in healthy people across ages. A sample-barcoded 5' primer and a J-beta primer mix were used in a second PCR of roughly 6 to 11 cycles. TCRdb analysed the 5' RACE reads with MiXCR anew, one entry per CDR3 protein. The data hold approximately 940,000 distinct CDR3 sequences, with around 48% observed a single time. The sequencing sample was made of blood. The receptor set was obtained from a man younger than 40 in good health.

The CDR3 here is CASSVDARVQFF. DNA for the CDR3: TGTGCCAGCAGCGTAGATGCGAGGGTTCAGTTCTTC. The V call is TRBV9, the J call TRBJ2-1; D may be TRBD2 (5 bases). The V and J ends lost 0 bases and 13 bases respectively, with 11 bases between them. CDR3 length equals 12 residues. Looked up from germline, CDR1 is SGDLS and CDR2 is YYNGEE.

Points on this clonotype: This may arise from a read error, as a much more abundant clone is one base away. CDR3 sequence: CTSSYGWTETKNIQYF. In nucleotides, the CDR3 is TGTACCAGCAGTTACGGTTGGACAGAGACCAAAAACATTCAGTACTTC. The chain carries TRBV12-3 or TRBV12-4 and TRBJ2-4; D may be TRBD1 (6 bases). The CDR3 has 16 amino acids.

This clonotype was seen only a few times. The CDR3 region is CAISNSGVSRETQYF. The CDR3 DNA reads as TGTGCCATCAGCAATAGCGGGGTGTCCCGAGAGACCCAGTACTTC. The chain couples TRBV10-3 to TRBJ2-5; 8 bases are a match to TRBD2. CDR1 ENHRY and CDR2 SYGVKD come from the germline V gene. This CDR3 has 15 amino acids. V was pared by 6 bases and J by 4 bases, with 10 bases of the junction left unmatched.

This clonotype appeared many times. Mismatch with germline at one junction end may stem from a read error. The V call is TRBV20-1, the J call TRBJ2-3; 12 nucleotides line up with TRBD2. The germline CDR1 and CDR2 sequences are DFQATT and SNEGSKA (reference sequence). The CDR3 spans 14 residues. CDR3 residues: CSARTSGGTDTQYF. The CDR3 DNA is TGCAGCGCTAGGACTAGCGGGGGCACAGATACGCAGTATTTT.

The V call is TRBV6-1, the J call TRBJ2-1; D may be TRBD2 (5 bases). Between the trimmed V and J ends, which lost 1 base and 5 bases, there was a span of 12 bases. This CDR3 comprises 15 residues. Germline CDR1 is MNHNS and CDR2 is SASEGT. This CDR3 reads CASSEGDAGHNEQFF. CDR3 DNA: TGTGCCAGCAGTGAAGGGGATGCGGGTCACAATGAGCAGTTCTTC.

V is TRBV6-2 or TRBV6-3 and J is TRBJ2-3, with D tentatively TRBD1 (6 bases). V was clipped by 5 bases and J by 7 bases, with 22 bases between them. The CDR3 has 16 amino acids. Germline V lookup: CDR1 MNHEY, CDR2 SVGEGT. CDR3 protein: CASSHTSDWGLNTQYF. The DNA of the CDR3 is TGTGCCAGCAGTCATACCTCGGACTGGGGGCTGAATACGCAGTATTTT.

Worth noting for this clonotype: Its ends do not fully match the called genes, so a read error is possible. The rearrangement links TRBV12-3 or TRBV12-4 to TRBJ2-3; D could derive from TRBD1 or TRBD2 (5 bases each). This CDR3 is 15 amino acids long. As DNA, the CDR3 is TGTGCCAGCAGGGGACGCAGAGTGAGAACAGATGCGCAGTATTTT. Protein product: CASRGRRVRTDAQYF.

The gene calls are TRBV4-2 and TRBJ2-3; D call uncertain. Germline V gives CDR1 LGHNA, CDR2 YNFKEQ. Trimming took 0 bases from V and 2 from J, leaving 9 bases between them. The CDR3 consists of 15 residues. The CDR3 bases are TGTGCCAGCAGCCAAGAAAACTTCCCCACAGATACGCAGTATTTT. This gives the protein CASSQENFPTDTQYF.

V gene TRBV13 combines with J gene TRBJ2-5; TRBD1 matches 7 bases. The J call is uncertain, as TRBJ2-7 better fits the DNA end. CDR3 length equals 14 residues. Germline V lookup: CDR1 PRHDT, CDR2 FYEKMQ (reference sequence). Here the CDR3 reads CASSLDRGSVEQYF. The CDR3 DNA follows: TGTGCCAGCAGCTTAGACAGGGGAAGCGTCGAGCAGTACTTC.

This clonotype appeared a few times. This CDR3 reads CSARDDPDKTQYF. As DNA, the CDR3 is TGCAGTGCTAGGGACGATCCCGATAAGACCCAGTACTTC. The V gene is TRBV20-1, the J gene TRBJ2-5; no clear D gene. The CDR3 totals 13 residues. Looked up from germline, CDR1 is DFQATT and CDR2 is SNEGSKA (reference sequence). Trimming shortened V by 3 bases and J by 6 bases, and 14 bases separated the two germline ends.

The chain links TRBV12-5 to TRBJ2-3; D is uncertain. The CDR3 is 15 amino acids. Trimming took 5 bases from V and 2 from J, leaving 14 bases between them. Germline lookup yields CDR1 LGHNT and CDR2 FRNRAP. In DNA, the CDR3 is TGTGCTAGTGGTCTACCGGACGGGCCCACAGATACGCAGTATTTT. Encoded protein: CASGLPDGPTDTQYF. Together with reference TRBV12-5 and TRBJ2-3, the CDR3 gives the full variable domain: DARVTQTPRHKVTEMGQEVTMRCQPILGHNTVFWYRQTMMQGLELLAYFRNRAPLDDSGMPKDRFSAEMPDATLATLKIQPSEPRDSAVYFCASGLPDGPTDTQYFGPGTRLTVL.

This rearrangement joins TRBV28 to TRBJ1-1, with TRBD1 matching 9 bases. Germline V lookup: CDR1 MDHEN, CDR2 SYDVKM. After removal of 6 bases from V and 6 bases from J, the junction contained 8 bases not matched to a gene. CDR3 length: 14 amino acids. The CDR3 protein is CASSATGGVAEAFF. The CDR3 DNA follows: TGTGCCAGCAGCGCGACAGGGGGAGTCGCTGAAGCTTTCTTT.

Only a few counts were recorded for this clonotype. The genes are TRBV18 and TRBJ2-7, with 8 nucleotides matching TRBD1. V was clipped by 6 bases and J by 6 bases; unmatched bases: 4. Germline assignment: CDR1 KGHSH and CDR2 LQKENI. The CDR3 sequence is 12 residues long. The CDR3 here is CASSPTGAEQYF. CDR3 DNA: TGTGCCAGCTCCCCGACAGGGGCCGAGCAGTACTTC.

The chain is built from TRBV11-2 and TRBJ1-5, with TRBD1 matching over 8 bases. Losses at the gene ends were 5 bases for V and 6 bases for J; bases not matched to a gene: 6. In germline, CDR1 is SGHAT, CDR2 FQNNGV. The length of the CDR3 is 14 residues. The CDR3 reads CASSAPGGRQPQHF. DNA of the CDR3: TGTGCCAGCAGCGCGCCAGGGGGCCGTCAGCCCCAGCATTTT.

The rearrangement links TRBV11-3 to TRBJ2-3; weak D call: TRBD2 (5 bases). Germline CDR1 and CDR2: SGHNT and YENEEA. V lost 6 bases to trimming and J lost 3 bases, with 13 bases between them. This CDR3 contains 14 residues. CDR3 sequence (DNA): TGTGCCAGCAGTCTGTTAGCGAGTACAGATACGCAGTATTTT. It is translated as CASSLLASTDTQYF. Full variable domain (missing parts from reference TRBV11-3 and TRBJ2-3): EAGVVQSPRYKIIEKKQPVAFWCNPISGHNTLYWYLQNLGQGPELLIRYENEEAVDDSQLPKDRFSAERLKGVDSTLKIQPAELGDSAVYLCASSLLASTDTQYFGPGTRLTVL.

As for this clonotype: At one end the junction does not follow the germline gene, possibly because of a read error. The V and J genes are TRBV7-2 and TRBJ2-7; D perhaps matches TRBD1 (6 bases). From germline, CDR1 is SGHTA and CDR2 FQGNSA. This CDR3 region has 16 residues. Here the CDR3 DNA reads TGTGCCAGCAGCTTAAGGACAGTCGGGGAAGACTACGAGCAGTATTTC. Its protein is CASSLRTVGEDYEQYF. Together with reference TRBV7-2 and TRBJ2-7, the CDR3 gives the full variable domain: GAGVSQSPSNKVTEKGKDVELRCDPISGHTALYWYRQSLGQGLEFLIYFQGNSAPDKSGLPSDRFSAERTGGSVSTLTIQRTQQEDSAVYLCASSLRTVGEDYEQYFGPGTRLTVT.

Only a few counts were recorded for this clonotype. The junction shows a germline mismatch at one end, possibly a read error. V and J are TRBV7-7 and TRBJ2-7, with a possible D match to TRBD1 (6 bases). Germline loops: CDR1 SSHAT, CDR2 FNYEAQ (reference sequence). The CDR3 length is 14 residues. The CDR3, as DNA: TGTGCTAGCAGTCTTTTTGAAGGGGGCTACGAGCAGTACTTC. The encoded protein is CASSLFEGGYEQYF.

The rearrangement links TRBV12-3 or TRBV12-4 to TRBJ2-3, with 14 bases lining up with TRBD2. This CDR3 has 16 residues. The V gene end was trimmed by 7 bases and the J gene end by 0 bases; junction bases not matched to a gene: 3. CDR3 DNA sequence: TGTGCCAGCACCGGACTAGCGGGGGGTAGCACAGATACGCAGTATTTT. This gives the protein CASTGLAGGSTDTQYF.

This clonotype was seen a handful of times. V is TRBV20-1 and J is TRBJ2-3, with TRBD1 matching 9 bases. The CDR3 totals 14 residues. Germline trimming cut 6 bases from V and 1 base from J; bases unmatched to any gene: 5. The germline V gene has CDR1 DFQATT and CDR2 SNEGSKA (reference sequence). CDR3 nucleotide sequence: TGCAGTGCAAGGTGGACAGGGGGCACAGATACGCAGTATTTT. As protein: CSARWTGGTDTQYF.

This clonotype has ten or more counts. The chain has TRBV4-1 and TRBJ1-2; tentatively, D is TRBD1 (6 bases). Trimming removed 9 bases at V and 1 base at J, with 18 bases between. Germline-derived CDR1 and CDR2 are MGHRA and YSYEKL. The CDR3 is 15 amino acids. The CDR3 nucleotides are TGCGCCAGTCGAACGCGCGGGGGGCATAACTATGGCTACACCTTC. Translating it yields CASRTRGGHNYGYTF.

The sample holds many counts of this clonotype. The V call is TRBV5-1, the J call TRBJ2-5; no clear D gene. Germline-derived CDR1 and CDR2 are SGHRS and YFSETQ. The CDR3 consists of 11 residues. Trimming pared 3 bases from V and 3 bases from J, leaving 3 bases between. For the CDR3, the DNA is TGCGCCAGCAGCTGGGAAGAGACCCAGTACTTC. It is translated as CASSWEETQYF.

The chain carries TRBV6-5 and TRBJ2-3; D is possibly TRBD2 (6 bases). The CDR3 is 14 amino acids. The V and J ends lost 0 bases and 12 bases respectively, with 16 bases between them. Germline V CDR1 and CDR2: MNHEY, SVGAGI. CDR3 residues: CASSYSATVGLQYF. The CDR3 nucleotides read TGTGCCAGCAGTTACTCCGCCACGGTGGGACTTCAGTATTTT.

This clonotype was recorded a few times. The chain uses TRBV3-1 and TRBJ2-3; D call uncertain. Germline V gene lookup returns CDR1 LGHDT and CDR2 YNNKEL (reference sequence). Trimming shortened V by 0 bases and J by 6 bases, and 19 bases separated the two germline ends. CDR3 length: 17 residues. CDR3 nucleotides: TGTGCCAGCAGCCAAGATTCGAATAGAGTCGATCTTGATACGCAGTATTTT. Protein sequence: CASSQDSNRVDLDTQYF.

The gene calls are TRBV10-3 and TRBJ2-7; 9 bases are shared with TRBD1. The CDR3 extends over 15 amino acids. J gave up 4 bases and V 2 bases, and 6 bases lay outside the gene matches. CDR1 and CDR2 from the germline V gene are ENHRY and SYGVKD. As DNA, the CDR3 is TGTGCCATCAGTGAGCCGACAGGGGGGTGGTACGAGCAGTACTTC. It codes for CAISEPTGGWYEQYF.

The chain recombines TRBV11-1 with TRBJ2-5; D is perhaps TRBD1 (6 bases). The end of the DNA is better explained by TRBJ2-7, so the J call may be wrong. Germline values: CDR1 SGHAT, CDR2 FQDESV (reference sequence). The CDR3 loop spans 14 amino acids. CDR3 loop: CASSYTGGDYEQYF. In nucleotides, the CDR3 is TGTGCCAGCAGCTATACTGGGGGCGACTACGAGCAGTACTTC.

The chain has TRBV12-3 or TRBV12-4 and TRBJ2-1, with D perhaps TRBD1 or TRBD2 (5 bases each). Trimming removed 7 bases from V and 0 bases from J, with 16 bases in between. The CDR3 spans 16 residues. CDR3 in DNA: TGTGCCAGCACCCCAATAGTGGGACCCTCCTACAATGAGCAGTTCTTC. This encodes CASTPIVGPSYNEQFF.

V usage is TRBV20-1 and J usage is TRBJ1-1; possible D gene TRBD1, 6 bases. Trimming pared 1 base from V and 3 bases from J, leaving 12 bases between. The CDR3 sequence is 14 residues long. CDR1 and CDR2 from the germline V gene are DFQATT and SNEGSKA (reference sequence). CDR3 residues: CSARAGVIHTEAFF. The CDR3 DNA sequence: TGCAGTGCTAGAGCAGGGGTAATCCACACTGAAGCTTTCTTT.